The T cell receptor beta chain described here comes from a study of T-cell reconstitution after alpha-beta-depleted transplantation in children. Study-wide findings and caveats: From surviving recipient T cells and thymic progenitors came the high day-60 TCRbeta diversity observed in some patients. Reports say that about two months after transplant, the alpha-beta T cells came out of several hundred graft clones that had expanded.

In the case of this clonotype: The antigen remains undetermined.

Losses at the gene ends were 7 bases for V and 0 bases for J; bases not matched to a gene: 8. CDR1 MNHNS and CDR2 SASEGT come from the germline V gene. The length of the CDR3 is 15 residues. Unique molecular identifiers featured in how the TCRbeta library was prepared. In TCRdb, the PCR reads were re-called with MiXCR into one record per CDR3 protein. In the table there are over 200,000 distinct CDR3 sequences, roughly 11% of which are singletons. Sample: PBMCs, taken before TCRalphabeta/CD19-depleted stem cell transplant. The rearrangement links TRBV6-1 to TRBJ2-7, with 8 bases matching TRBD2. This sequence was found in a child less than two years old with acute myeloid leukemia, due to receive a stem cell transplant. CDR3 DNA: TGTGCCAGCACTCCGGGGGGGGGGCTCTCCTACGAGCAGTACTTC. Translating gives CASTPGGGLSYEQYF.